Listed below are T cell receptor beta chains from one sample, sequenced in a study of blood T cell repertoires in COVID-19. TCRdb's table, derived via immunoSEQ multiplex PCR, lists solely in-frame clones and lacks some. The sample yields more than 90,000 clones, 87% seen once. The sequenced material came from peripheral blood. The source is a human donor in a cohort sampled during active COVID-19. Both conserved end residues are part of each CDR3. Each record gives: clone size, V gene, D gene, J gene, CDR3 protein, CDR3 DNA. The D gene is left open where the match is weak. The listing skips clone size in some rows; elsewhere it reads once, few, many or a size class.

>.|TRBV14|TRBD2|TRBJ2-3
CASSQPQLAGFTDTQYF
TGTGCCAGCAGCCAGCCCCAACTAGCGGGGTTCACAGATACGCAGTATTTT
>few|TRBV7-3|TRBD1|TRBJ2-7
CASSLRAGGSYEQYF
TGTGCCAGCAGCTTAAGGGCAGGGGGCTCCTACGAGCAGTACTTC
>.|TRBV2|.|TRBJ2-1
CASMGWERNEQFF
TGTGCCAGCATGGGGTGGGAGAGGAATGAGCAGTTCTTC
>.|TRBV14|TRBD2|TRBJ2-1
CASSPLAASTEQFF
TGTGCCAGCAGCCCACTAGCGGCCTCAACAGAGCAGTTCTTC
>.|TRBV10-3|TRBD1|TRBJ2-1
CAIRRDSNEQFF
TGTGCCATCAGACGGGACAGTAATGAGCAGTTCTTC
>.|TRBV5-6|TRBD2|TRBJ2-5
CASSLLAGETQYF
TGTGCCAGCAGCTTGCTAGCGGGAGAGACCCAGTACTTC
>.|TRBV19|.|TRBJ1-1
CASSIRASTEAFF
TGTGCCAGTAGTATTCGCGCGTCCACTGAAGCTTTCTTT
>.|TRBV6-5|TRBD2|TRBJ2-7
CASARASGRTYEQYF
TGTGCCTCCGCCAGGGCTAGCGGGAGGACCTACGAGCAGTACTTC
>.|TRBV5-1|TRBD2|TRBJ2-3
CASSPVGSRVAGEFTDTQYF
TGCGCCAGCAGCCCCGTGGGTTCGAGGGTAGCGGGAGAGTTCACAGATACGCAGTATTTT
>medium-sized|TRBV19|.|TRBJ1-5
CASRGGNQPQHF
TGTGCCAGTAGAGGGGGTAATCAGCCCCAGCATTTT
>.|TRBV7-9|.|TRBJ1-5
CASSEERYQPQHF
TGTGCCAGCAGCGAAGAGAGATATCAGCCCCAGCATTTT
>.|TRBV29-1|TRBD1|TRBJ1-1
CSVLDRAGTEAFF
TGCAGCGTTCTCGACAGGGCCGGGACTGAAGCTTTCTTT
>.|TRBV29-1|TRBD1|TRBJ1-1
CSDRQGGNTEAFF
TGCAGCGACCGACAGGGGGGAAACACTGAAGCTTTCTTT
>.|TRBV12-3/TRBV12-4|TRBD1|TRBJ1-3
CASSTGQGNTIYF
TGTGCCAGCAGTACCGGACAGGGGAACACCATATATTTT
>.|TRBV6-5|.|TRBJ1-1
CASRNTGSADTEAFF
TGTGCCAGCAGAAATACGGGGTCCGCGGACACTGAAGCTTTCTTT
>few|TRBV27|TRBD1|TRBJ1-5
CASKTGVWGNQPQHF
TGTGCCAGCAAGACAGGGGTGTGGGGCAATCAGCCCCAGCATTTT
>few|TRBV28|TRBD2|TRBJ2-3
CASKAGGIVTGTQYF
TGTGCCAGCAAAGCGGGAGGGATCGTCACTGGTACGCAGTATTTT
>.|TRBV6-5|.|TRBJ2-7
CASSYSIWREQYF
TGTGCCAGCAGTTACTCGATTTGGAGGGAGCAGTACTTC
>.|TRBV6-5|.|TRBJ1-1
CASSYRRGGGSEAFF
TGTGCCAGCAGTTACCGGCGGGGGGGCGGATCTGAAGCTTTCTTT
>.|TRBV11-2|.|TRBJ1-1
CASSSSLGNEAFF
TGTGCCAGCAGTTCCTCTCTTGGCAACGAAGCTTTCTTT
>.|TRBV19|TRBD1|TRBJ2-7
CASSIPPNRQGVPYEQYF
TGTGCCAGTAGTATTCCCCCCAACCGACAGGGGGTTCCCTACGAGCAGTACTTC
>.|TRBV6-4|TRBD1|TRBJ1-2
CASSYDRGGDYGYTF
TGTGCCAGCAGCTACGACAGGGGGGGGGACTATGGCTACACCTTC
>.|TRBV27|.|TRBJ2-7
CASSLGQRVYEQYF
TGTGCCAGCAGTTTAGGACAGCGTGTGTACGAGCAGTACTTC
>.|TRBV10-1|.|TRBJ2-4
CASSRDTKNIQYF
TGCGCCAGCAGCCGGGACACCAAAAACATTCAGTACTTC
>.|TRBV3-1/TRBV3-2|.|TRBJ1-1
CASSHSGQINTEAFF
TGTGCCAGCAGCCATTCCGGACAGATTAACACTGAAGCTTTCTTT
>.|TRBV19|TRBD2|TRBJ2-3
CASTTAGDTDTQYF
TGTGCCAGCACTACTGCGGGGGACACAGATACGCAGTATTTT
>.|TRBV18|.|TRBJ2-7
CASSPITAPSYEQYF
TGTGCCAGCTCGCCTATTACAGCACCTTCCTACGAGCAGTACTTC
>.|TRBV10-2|TRBD2|TRBJ2-7
CASSGPVGLAGGPSSYEQYF
TGCGCCAGCAGTGGCCCCGTGGGACTAGCGGGGGGACCGAGCTCCTACGAGCAGTACTTC
>.|TRBV4-1|TRBD1|TRBJ2-7
CASSLEQGAWEQYF
TGCGCCAGCAGCCTAGAACAGGGGGCGTGGGAGCAGTACTTC
>.|TRBV2|TRBD2|TRBJ2-1
CASRGTMTSGGLSYNEQFF
TGTGCCAGCAGGGGGACCATGACTAGCGGGGGCCTTAGCTACAATGAGCAGTTCTTC
>once|TRBV7-2|TRBD2|TRBJ2-3
CASSLAGVSDTQYF
TGTGCCAGCAGCTTGGCGGGAGTCTCAGATACGCAGTATTTT
>.|TRBV7-3|TRBD1|TRBJ2-7
CASSSTNRGRDEQYF
TGTGCCAGCAGTTCTACAAACAGGGGTCGGGACGAGCAGTACTTC
>.|TRBV18|.|TRBJ2-7
CASSRLGADSYEQYF
TGTGCCAGCTCACGCTTGGGGGCAGACTCCTACGAGCAGTACTTC
>once|TRBV19|.|TRBJ2-1
CASSGTPNNEQFF
TGTGCCAGTAGTGGGACACCTAACAATGAGCAGTTCTTC
>.|TRBV5-1|TRBD2|TRBJ2-7
CASSFRQGGTSGSPSSYEQYF
TGCGCCAGCAGCTTCCGGCAGGGAGGGACTAGCGGGAGTCCTAGCTCCTACGAGCAGTACTTC
>.|TRBV5-1|TRBD1|TRBJ1-2
CASSLGGQSLGYTF
TGCGCCAGCAGCTTGGGGGGACAGTCCTTGGGCTACACCTTC
>.|TRBV7-6|TRBD2|TRBJ2-7
CASSQVGLGTYEQYF
TGTGCCAGCAGCCAGGTGGGACTAGGGACCTACGAGCAGTACTTC
>.|TRBV18|.|TRBJ1-5
CASSPSGVWGNQPQHF
TGTGCCAGCTCACCGTCGGGGGTTTGGGGCAATCAGCCCCAGCATTTT
>.|TRBV28|TRBD1|TRBJ2-7
CASSLLGTGTYEQYF
TGTGCCAGCAGTTTGCTTGGGACAGGGACCTACGAGCAGTACTTC
>.|TRBV18|.|TRBJ2-4
CASSPRGTTKNIQYF
TGTGCCAGCTCACCTAGGGGAACGACCAAAAACATTCAGTACTTC
>.|TRBV6-5|.|TRBJ1-5
CATGVNQPQHF
TGTGCCACGGGGGTCAATCAGCCCCAGCATTTT
>.|TRBV27|.|TRBJ1-2
CASSLSGGDIDGYTF
TGTGCCAGCAGTTTATCGGGCGGGGATATAGATGGCTACACCTTC
>.|TRBV7-6|.|TRBJ2-5
CASSLAGRFQETQYF
TGTGCCAGCAGCTTAGCGGGGAGATTCCAAGAGACCCAGTACTTC
>.|TRBV7-9|.|TRBJ2-7
CASSLSRYEQYF
TGTGCCAGCAGCTTATCGCGCTACGAGCAGTACTTC
>.|TRBV6-6|TRBD1|TRBJ1-6
CASSWTGPYNSPLHF
TGTGCCAGCAGTTGGACAGGGCCGTATAATTCACCCCTCCACTTT
>.|TRBV11-2|.|TRBJ2-1
CASSGSLSSYNEQFF
TGTGCCAGCTCCGGGAGCCTGAGCTCCTACAATGAGCAGTTCTTC
>.|TRBV24-1|TRBD1|TRBJ2-1
CATSDTGTGVYNEQFF
TGTGCCACCAGTGATACCGGGACAGGGGTCTACAATGAGCAGTTCTTC
>.|TRBV10-1|.|TRBJ1-3
CASSETAGNTIYF
TGCGCCAGCAGTGAGACGGCTGGAAACACCATATATTTT
>.|TRBV29-1|.|TRBJ2-2
CSASLVFGSNTGELFF
TGCAGCGCCAGCCTAGTCTTCGGGTCAAACACCGGGGAGCTGTTTTTT
>.|TRBV4-1|.|TRBJ2-7
CASSQLTGPYYEQYF
TGCGCCAGCAGCCAACTAACAGGGCCCTACTACGAGCAGTACTTC
>few|TRBV9|TRBD1|TRBJ1-2
CASSDRKTGPFPDYGYTF
TGTGCCAGCAGCGACCGAAAGACAGGGCCCTTTCCTGACTATGGCTACACCTTC
>.|TRBV9|.|TRBJ1-1
CASSVGGRVRGITEAFF
TGTGCCAGCAGCGTAGGGGGTAGGGTGAGAGGGATCACTGAAGCTTTCTTT
>.|TRBV11-2|TRBD1|TRBJ1-2
CASSLDQTGGAGYGYTF
TGTGCCAGCAGCTTAGACCAAACAGGGGGCGCAGGCTATGGCTACACCTTC